This T cell receptor (beta chain) was sequenced in a study of shared clonotypes between healthy human individuals. The data were produced by immunoSEQ multiplex PCR, yet TCRdb's version contains in-frame clones alone and is incomplete. The sample shows about 2.3 million clones, around 92% of them seen only once. CDR3 length equals 15 residues. V was pared by 3 bases and J by 7 bases, with 11 bases of the junction left unmatched. The germline CDR1 and CDR2 sequences are MGHDK and SYGVNS. The rearrangement uses TRBV25-1 and TRBJ2-7; TRBD2 matches at 8 bases. The TCR originated in a man aged 18-30 years in good health. Some clones in this sample may be carry-over from other donors' samples. The sample was naive CD4+ T cells from PBMCs. Subset given: CD45RA+ positively selected. The CDR3 loop is CASSDPGTRGLEQYF. DNA of the CDR3: TGTGCCAGCAGTGACCCCGGGACTAGGGGCTTGGAGCAGTACTTC.